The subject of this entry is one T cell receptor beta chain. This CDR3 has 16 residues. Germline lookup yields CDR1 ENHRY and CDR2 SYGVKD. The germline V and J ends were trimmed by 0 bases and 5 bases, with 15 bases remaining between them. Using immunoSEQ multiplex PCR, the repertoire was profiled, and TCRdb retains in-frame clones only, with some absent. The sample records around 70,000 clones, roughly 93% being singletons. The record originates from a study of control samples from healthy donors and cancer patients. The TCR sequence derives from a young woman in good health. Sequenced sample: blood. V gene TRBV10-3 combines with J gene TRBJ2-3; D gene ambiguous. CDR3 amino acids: CAISESGQRYGDTQYF. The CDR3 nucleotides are TGTGCCATCAGTGAGTCCGGCCAGAGGTATGGAGATACGCAGTATTTT.